The rows below give T cell receptor beta chains drawn from one sample of a study of shared clonotypes between healthy human individuals. Repertoires were generated with immunoSEQ multiplex PCR, while TCRdb's copy carries only in-frame clones and drops some. The sample includes 1.6 million or so clones, around 98.5% of them seen just once. Material: naive CD4+ T cells sorted from blood. The receptor source for this set is a man aged 25-45 years in good health. CDR3s leave out the opening cysteine and the closing phenylalanine or tryptophan. Clone size is shown for a subset of rows, as once, few, many or a class of expanded clone.

clone size,V gene,CDR3 protein
once,TRBV10-3,AITEGVKPYEQY
.,TRBV19,ASSIEGRSEAF
.,TRBV19,ASRPRDRDVYGYT
.,TRBV20-1,SGGSSYEQY
.,TRBV20-1,SARENSEQF
.,TRBV5-1,ASSYQALGYEQY
once,TRBV6-1,ASRTTITDTQY
.,TRBV4-2,ASSQEFGTSTDTQY
.,TRBV5-1,ASSSLPTGSGQYEQY
once,TRBV27,ASSKTTGASYEQY
.,TRBV5-4,ASSKGEAMIYEQY
.,TRBV29-1,SVRGPSSDPYNEQF
.,TRBV20-1,SASEYNEQF
once,TRBV5-1,ASSLRTAWTSEFGDTQY
.,TRBV29-1,SVHQRLRGEQF
.,TRBV15,ATSRDNRDGGEQF
.,TRBV25-1,ASSDPGRDEQY
.,TRBV12-2,ASLGFSSGTPYTETQY
.,TRBV6-5,ASSYLDAGANVLT
.,TRBV6-5,ASSVWGLLYNEQF
.,TRBV25-1,ASSGRQSTDTQY
.,TRBV5-1,ASSLGGSSSYNEQF
once,TRBV15,ATSRGTSGRVDTQY
.,TRBV20-1,SATLQETQY
.,TRBV29-1,SVYRGGETQY